What follows describes a single T cell receptor beta chain. This record comes from a study of blood T cell repertoires in COVID-19. In the study overall: Specimens from acute and convalescent COVID-19 originated in the United States, Italy and Spain. Nucleic acid was either cDNA or gDNA, and it came from T cells, B-cell-depleted T cells, or PBMCs.

V shed 2 bases, J shed 7 bases, and the junction held 9 bases outside the gene matches. The CDR3 sequence is 14 residues long. CDR1 and CDR2 (germline): SGHDT, YYEEEE. Method: immunoSEQ multiplex PCR; TCRdb's copy keeps in-frame clones and lacks some. This table holds about 440,000 clones, 70% to 90% found once. Sequencing was performed on peripheral blood. This TCR came from a woman aged 50 to 60 with COVID-19, enrolled during active disease. The chain uses TRBV5-6 and TRBJ2-7, with 7 bases lining up with TRBD2. In DNA, the CDR3 is TGTGCCAGCAGCTTCTATGGACCGGGGGGAGAGCAGTACTTC. Its protein is CASSFYGPGGEQYF.